This paragraph reports one T cell receptor (beta chain). V was cut by 5 bases and J by 4 bases, with 17 bases left in between. The CDR3 consists of 15 residues. CDR1 and CDR2 (germline): MNHEY, SVGAGI. TCRdb's copy holds only in-frame clones and misses some; the assay was immunoSEQ multiplex PCR. The sample contains 120,000 to 150,000 clones, 85% to 90% of which appear only once. The data derive from a study of T cell responses to AZD1222 COVID-19 vaccine. The source was peripheral blood, collected 28 days after the second AZD1222 dose. V usage is TRBV6-5 and J usage is TRBJ1-1, with a possible D match to TRBD1 (5 bases). This receptor was taken from an adult who received the AZD1222 COVID-19 vaccine. The CDR3, as DNA: TGTGCCAGCAGTCTAGGGGCGCGTAGGATCACTGAAGCTTTCTTT. Encoded protein: CASSLGARRITEAFF.